This T cell receptor (beta chain) was captured in a study of blood T cell repertoires in COVID-19. Study processing details: Reference gene primer amplification yielded estimated nucleated cell counts. The repertoire was sequenced with immunoSEQ multiplex PCR; TCRdb's copy has only in-frame clones and lacks some. From that table come the V and J calls and clone size; the DNA was used to work out D and trimming. The repertoire has around 250,000 clones, roughly 88% of them found once; the top ten carry around 3%. CDR1 MDHEN and CDR2 SYDVKM come from the germline V gene. V was clipped by 2 bases and J by 6 bases, with 10 bases between them. The CDR3 has 14 residues.

The TCR comes from a middle-aged woman who had been exposed to COVID-19. The chain links TRBV28 to TRBJ1-4; D is unresolved. Sample: PBMCs or T cells enriched from blood (not recorded which). The CDR3 nucleotides are TGTGCCAGCAGTTTACACGGGGAAGATGAAAAACTGTTTTTT. It yields the protein CASSLHGEDEKLFF.